The T cell receptor beta chain under discussion was sequenced for a study of blood T cell repertoires in COVID-19. People in the exposed group encountered a COVID-19 case within 2 weeks before entering the study. The repertoire was sequenced with immunoSEQ multiplex PCR; TCRdb's copy has only in-frame clones and lacks some. The table has a few hundred thousand clones, 65% to 90% seen once. CDR1 is MNHEY, CDR2 SVGAGI, per germline. Trimming took 6 bases from V and 1 from J, leaving 14 bases between them. CDR3 length: 15 residues. The receptor comes from a woman aged 25 to 39 who had been exposed to COVID-19. The chain links TRBV6-5 to TRBJ2-3, with D unresolved. Sequencing was performed on PBMCs or T cells enriched from blood (not recorded which). As DNA, the CDR3 is TGTGCCAGCAGACGGGTCCCTCTGGGCACAGATACGCAGTATTTT. Protein product: CASRRVPLGTDTQYF.